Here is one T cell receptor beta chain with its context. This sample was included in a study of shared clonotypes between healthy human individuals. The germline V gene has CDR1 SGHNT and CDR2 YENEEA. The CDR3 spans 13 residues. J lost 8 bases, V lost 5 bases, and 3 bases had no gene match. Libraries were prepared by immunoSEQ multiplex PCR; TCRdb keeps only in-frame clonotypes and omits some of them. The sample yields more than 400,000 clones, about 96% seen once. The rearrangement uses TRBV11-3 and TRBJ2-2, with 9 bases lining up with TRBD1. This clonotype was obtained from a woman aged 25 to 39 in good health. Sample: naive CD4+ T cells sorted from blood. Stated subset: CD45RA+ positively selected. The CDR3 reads CASSTQGAGELFF. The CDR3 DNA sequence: TGTGCCAGCAGCACACAGGGGGCTGGGGAGCTGTTTTTT.